One TCR beta chain is described in this entry. The antigen this receptor binds is unknown. Base qualities were left out, and no much larger clone turns up one base away. The immunoSEQ Assay, a bias-controlled multiplex PCR, was used to amplify TCRbeta CDR3 regions from genomic DNA. In the original analysis: Nucleated cell counts per sample were estimated from amplification of reference gene primers within the assay. To quantify the absolute abundance of each unique TCRbeta CDR3 rearrangement, sequence reads were collapsed and filtered. For each sample, productive Simpson clonality was calculated by taking the square root of Simpson's diversity index across productive rearrangements. What TCRdb holds here is the immuneACCESS table cut down to in-frame rearrangements. Part of the clones is not present; checked against another copy, under half of the missing clones reflect an unresolved V gene, and the others are unexplained. Clone size and V and J calls were adopted from that table, with D and trimming inferred from the DNA. Within this sample are fewer than 70,000 clones, with approximately 89% of them counted one time only. The top ten hold approximately 3.5% of the sample.

Each collaborating institution followed its own protocols to collect whole blood in K2EDTA tubes. For TCRbeta analysis, collaborators shipped samples in one of three forms: frozen whole blood, isolated PBMCs, or DNA extracted from either of those sample types. The sample belongs to a study of blood T cell repertoires in COVID-19 (dated by TCRdb to the early 2020s). Background for the entire study: The collaborator samples originated in the United States, Italy and Spain and spanned the acute and convalescent phases of COVID-19. The prospective study material was composed of cDNA or gDNA derived from T cells, B-cell-depleted T cells, or PBMCs. The dataset comprised deeply sampled blood TCRbeta repertoires from subjects exposed to, actively infected with, or recovered from COVID-19. The repertoires were made available in a free public database intended to serve as a resource for research on the immune response to SARS-CoV-2. The samples were drawn from two sources: the first 160 participants of the ongoing ImmuneRACE study, and over 1,000 subjects contributed by 6 global collaborators. Nearly every sample came with metadata listing a de-identified subject ID, COVID-19 status, age in years and sex. HLA class I and class II types, where available, came from metadata supplied by the sample provider rather than from assay-based typing.

V loses 7 bases of germline sequence and J loses 9 bases, and the interval between the two ends is 19 bases. The cysteine opens and the phenylalanine closes a CDR3 of 15 amino acids. Here the CDR3 DNA is all that survives: 45 bases in frame from base 1. CDR1 and CDR2 (LGHNT, FRNRAP) derive from the germline V gene. On the study overall, not on this receptor specifically: How much clinical and demographic metadata was included differed by source and by participant, and the metadata was provided uncurated.

This clonotype was obtained from a human donor in a cohort sampled during active COVID-19. The chain links TRBV12-5 with TRBJ1-6; matching of 5 bases hints at TRBD1 as the D gene. The sample taken for sequencing was peripheral blood. The sequenced DNA is TGTGCTAGTGCCGAAGGCGGGGGTAGAAGTTCACCCCTCCACTTT. This translates into CASAEGGGRSSPLHF.